A selection of T cell receptor beta chains follows, all from one sample in a study of T-cell memory formation after mild COVID-19. TCRdb reanalysed the 5' RACE reads using MiXCR and keeps one entry per CDR3 protein. The repertoire holds some 200,000 distinct CDR3 sequences, with over 9% as singletons. Input material: PBMCs or a T cell subset sorted from them (not recorded which). The receptors were gathered from a man aged 18 to 35 who had mild COVID-19 (a few samples of this study predate the infection). Cell type and time point are not known. Each CDR3 is given with its conserved first and last residue. Fields, in order: J gene, V gene, CDR3 protein.

j_gene: TRBJ2-7; v_gene: TRBV20-1; CDR3aa: CSARVGSGSEQYF
j_gene: TRBJ2-3; v_gene: TRBV7-8; CDR3aa: CASSPPELLTSTDTQYF
j_gene: TRBJ1-2; v_gene: TRBV7-9; CDR3aa: CASSSQRNYGYTF
j_gene: TRBJ2-1; v_gene: TRBV12-3/TRBV12-4; CDR3aa: CASSTWTTSVFF
j_gene: TRBJ2-3; v_gene: TRBV20-1; CDR3aa: CSARSQPQDTQYF
j_gene: TRBJ2-3; v_gene: TRBV9; CDR3aa: CASSVSGGRTDTQYF
j_gene: TRBJ2-2; v_gene: TRBV4-2; CDR3aa: CASSRDRAVGELFF
j_gene: TRBJ2-7; v_gene: TRBV7-2; CDR3aa: CASSLARSYSYEQYF
j_gene: TRBJ2-2; v_gene: TRBV4-3; CDR3aa: CASSQGPYTGELFF
j_gene: TRBJ2-3; v_gene: TRBV2; CDR3aa: CASSPPAGSGEGDTQYF
j_gene: TRBJ2-5; v_gene: TRBV7-9; CDR3aa: CASSFWGQETQYF
j_gene: TRBJ1-2; v_gene: TRBV10-3; CDR3aa: CAISAGGDGGYTF
j_gene: TRBJ2-4; v_gene: TRBV5-1; CDR3aa: CASSLPENIQYF
j_gene: TRBJ1-4; v_gene: TRBV7-9; CDR3aa: CASSLVGAQGEKLFF
j_gene: TRBJ2-5; v_gene: TRBV3-1; CDR3aa: CASSPSRTIVWETQYF
j_gene: TRBJ1-3; v_gene: TRBV2; CDR3aa: CASSNRGNTIYF
j_gene: TRBJ1-2; v_gene: TRBV11-2; CDR3aa: CASSRNPGGDGYTF